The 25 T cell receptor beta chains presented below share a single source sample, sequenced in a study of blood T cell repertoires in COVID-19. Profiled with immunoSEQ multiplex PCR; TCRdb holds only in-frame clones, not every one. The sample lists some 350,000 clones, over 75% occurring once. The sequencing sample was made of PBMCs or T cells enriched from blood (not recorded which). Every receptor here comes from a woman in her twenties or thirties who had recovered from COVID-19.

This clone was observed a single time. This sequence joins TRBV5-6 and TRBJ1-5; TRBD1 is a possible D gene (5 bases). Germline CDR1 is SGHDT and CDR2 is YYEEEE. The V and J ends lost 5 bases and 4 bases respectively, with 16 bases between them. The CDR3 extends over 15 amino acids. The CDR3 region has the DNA TGTGCCAGCAGTCACGTCAGGGTTATGAATCAGCCCCAGCATTTT. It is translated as CASSHVRVMNQPQHF. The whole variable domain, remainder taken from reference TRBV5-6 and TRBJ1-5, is DAGVTQSPTHLIKTRGQQVTLRCSPKSGHDTVSWYQQALGQGPQFIFQYYEEEERQRGNFPDRFSGHQFPNYSSELNVNALLLGDSALYLCASSHVRVMNQPQHFGDGTRLSIL.

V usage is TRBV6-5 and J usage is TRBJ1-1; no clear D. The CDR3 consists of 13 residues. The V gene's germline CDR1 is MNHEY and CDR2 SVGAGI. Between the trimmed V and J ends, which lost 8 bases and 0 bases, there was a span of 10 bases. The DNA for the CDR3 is TGTGCCAGCCCCGGGAATGTGAACACTGAAGCTTTCTTT. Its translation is CASPGNVNTEAFF.

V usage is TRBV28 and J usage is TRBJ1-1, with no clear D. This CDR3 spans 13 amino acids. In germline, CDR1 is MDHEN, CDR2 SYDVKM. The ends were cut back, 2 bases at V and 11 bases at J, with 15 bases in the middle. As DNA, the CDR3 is TGTGCCAGCAGTTTAAGTGCCGGAAGAGGGGCTTTCTTT. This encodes CASSLSAGRGAFF.

The CDR3 sequence: CASSQDSSLDYGYTF. CDR3 DNA: TGTGCCAGCAGCCAAGACAGCTCCCTAGACTATGGCTACACCTTC. This chain links TRBV7-8 with TRBJ1-2; tentatively, D is TRBD1 (5 bases). The CDR3 has 15 amino acids. In germline, CDR1 is SGHVS, CDR2 FQNEAQ. Trimming cost V 5 bases and J 3 bases, with 16 bases left between them. Together with reference TRBV7-8 and TRBJ1-2, the CDR3 gives the full variable domain: GAGVSQSPRYKVAKRGQDVALRCDPISGHVSLFWYQQALGQGPEFLTYFQNEAQLDKSGLPSDRFFAERPEGSVSTLKIQRTQQEDSAVYLCASSQDSSLDYGYTFGSGTRLTVV.

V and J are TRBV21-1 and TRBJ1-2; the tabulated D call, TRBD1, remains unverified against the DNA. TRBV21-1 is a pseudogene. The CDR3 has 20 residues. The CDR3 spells CASSKKWARFGTPNNYGYTF. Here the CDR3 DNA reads TGTGCCAGCAGCAAAAAATGGGCTAGGTTCGGGACACCAAATAACTATGGCTACACCTTC.

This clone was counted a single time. The chain's CDR3 is CASSRTATYGYTF. The CDR3 DNA is TGTGCCAGCAGTAGGACTGCAACCTATGGCTACACCTTC. This sequence joins TRBV6-5 and TRBJ1-2; D is ambiguous. V lost 5 bases and J 4 bases, leaving 11 bases between the germline ends. The CDR3 extends over 13 amino acids. Germline V gives CDR1 MNHEY, CDR2 SVGAGI.

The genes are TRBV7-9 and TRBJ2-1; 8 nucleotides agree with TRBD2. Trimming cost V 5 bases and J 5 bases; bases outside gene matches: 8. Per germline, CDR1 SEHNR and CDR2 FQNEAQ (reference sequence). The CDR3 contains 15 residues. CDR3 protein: CASSLRGGSHNEQFF. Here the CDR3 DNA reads TGTGCCAGCAGCCTCCGGGGGGGCAGCCACAATGAGCAGTTCTTC.

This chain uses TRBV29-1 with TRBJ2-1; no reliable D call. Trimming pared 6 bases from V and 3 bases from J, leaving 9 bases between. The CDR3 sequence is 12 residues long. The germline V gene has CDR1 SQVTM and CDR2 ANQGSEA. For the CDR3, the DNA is TGCAGCGTACACCTGATCTACAATGAGCAGTTCTTC. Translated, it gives CSVHLIYNEQFF.

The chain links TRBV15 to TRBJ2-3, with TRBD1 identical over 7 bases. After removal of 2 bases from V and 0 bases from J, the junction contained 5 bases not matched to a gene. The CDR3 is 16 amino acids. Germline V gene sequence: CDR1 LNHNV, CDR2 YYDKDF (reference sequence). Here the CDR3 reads CATSRLLQGSTDTQYF. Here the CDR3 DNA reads TGTGCCACCAGCAGACTCTTACAGGGGAGCACAGATACGCAGTATTTT.

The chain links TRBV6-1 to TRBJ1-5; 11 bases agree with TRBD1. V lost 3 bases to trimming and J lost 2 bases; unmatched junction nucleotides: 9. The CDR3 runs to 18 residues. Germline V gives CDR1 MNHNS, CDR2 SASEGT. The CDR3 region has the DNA TGTGCCAGCAGTGACGAGGACAGGGGGCTAAGGGGCAATCAGCCCCAGCATTTT. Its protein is CASSDEDRGLRGNQPQHF.

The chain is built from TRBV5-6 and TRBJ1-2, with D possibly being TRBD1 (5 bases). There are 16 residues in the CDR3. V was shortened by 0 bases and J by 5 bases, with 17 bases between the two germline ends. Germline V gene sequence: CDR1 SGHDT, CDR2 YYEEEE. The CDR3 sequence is CASSLAPVVRAYGYTF. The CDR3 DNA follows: TGTGCCAGCAGCTTGGCCCCGGTTGTCAGGGCATATGGCTACACCTTC.

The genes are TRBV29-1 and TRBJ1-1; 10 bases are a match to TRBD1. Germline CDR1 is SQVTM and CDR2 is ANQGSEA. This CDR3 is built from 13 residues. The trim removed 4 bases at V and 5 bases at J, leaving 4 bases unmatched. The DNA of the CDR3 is TGCAGCGTTGGTGGACAGGGGGATACTGAAGCTTTCTTT. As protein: CSVGGQGDTEAFF.

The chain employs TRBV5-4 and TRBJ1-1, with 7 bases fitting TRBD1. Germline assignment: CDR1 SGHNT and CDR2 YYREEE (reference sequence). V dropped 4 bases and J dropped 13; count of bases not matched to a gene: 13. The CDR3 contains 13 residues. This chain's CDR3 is CASSNTGTATDFF. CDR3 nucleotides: TGTGCCAGCAGCAACACCGGGACAGCTACAGATTTCTTT.

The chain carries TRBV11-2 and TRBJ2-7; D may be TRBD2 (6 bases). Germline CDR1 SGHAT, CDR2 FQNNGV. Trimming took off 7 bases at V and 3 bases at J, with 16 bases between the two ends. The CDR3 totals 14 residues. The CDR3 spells CASMHRGRNYEQYF. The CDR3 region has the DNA TGTGCCAGCATGCACCGGGGGAGAAACTACGAGCAGTACTTC.

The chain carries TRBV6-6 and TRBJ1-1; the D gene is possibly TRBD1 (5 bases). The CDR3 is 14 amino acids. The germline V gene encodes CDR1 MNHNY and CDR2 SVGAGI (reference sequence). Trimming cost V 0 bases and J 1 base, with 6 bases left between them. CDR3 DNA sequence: TGTGCCAGCAGTTACTCGACAGCGAACACTGAAGCTTTCTTT. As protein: CASSYSTANTEAFF.

CDR3 in DNA: TGCGCCAGCAGCCTAGCGGGGGGTTACTCCTACAATGAGCAGTTCTTC. This encodes CASSLAGGYSYNEQFF. The genes are TRBV5-1 and TRBJ2-1, with 11 bases fitting TRBD2. Per the germline V gene, CDR1 is SGHRS and CDR2 is YFSETQ. The CDR3 loop spans 16 amino acids. The J segment lost 0 bases and the V segment lost 4 bases, leaving 3 bases of the junction unmatched.

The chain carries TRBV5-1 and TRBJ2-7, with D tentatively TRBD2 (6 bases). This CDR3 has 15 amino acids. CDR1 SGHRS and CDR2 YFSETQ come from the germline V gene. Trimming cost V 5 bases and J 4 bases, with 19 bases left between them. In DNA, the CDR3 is TGCGCCAGCAGTCCCGGGACGCACGGGAGATACGAGCAGTACTTC. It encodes CASSPGTHGRYEQYF.

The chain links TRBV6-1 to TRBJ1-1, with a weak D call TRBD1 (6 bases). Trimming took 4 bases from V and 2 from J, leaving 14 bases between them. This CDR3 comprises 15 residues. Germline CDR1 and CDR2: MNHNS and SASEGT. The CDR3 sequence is CASSGADRPNTEAFF. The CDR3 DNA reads TGTGCCAGCAGTGGAGCGGACAGACCAAACACTGAAGCTTTCTTT.

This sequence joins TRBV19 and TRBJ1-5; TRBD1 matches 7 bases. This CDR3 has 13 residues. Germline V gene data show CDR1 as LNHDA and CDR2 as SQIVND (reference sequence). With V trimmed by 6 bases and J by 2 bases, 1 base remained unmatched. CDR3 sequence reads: CASRDRGNQPQHF. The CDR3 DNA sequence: TGTGCCAGTAGAGACAGGGGCAATCAGCCCCAGCATTTT.

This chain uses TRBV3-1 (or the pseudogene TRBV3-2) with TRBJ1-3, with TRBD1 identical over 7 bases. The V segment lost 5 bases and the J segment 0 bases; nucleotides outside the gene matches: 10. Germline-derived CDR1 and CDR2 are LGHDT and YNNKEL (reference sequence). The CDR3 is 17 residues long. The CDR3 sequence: CASSISEGAPSGNTIYF. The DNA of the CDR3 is TGTGCCAGCAGCATAAGTGAGGGGGCCCCCTCTGGAAACACCATATATTTT.

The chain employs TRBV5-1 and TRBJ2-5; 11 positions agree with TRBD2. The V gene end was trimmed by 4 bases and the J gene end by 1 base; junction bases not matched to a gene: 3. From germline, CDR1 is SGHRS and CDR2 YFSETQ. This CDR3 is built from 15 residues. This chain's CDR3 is CASSPGLAAQETQYF. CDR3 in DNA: TGCGCCAGCAGCCCGGGACTAGCGGCCCAAGAGACCCAGTACTTC. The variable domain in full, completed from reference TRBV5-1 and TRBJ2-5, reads KAGVTQTPRYLIKTRGQQVTLSCSPISGHRSVSWYQQTPGQGLQFLFEYFSETQRNKGNFPGRFSGRQFSNSRSEMNVSTLELGDSALYLCASSPGLAAQETQYFGPGTRLLVL.

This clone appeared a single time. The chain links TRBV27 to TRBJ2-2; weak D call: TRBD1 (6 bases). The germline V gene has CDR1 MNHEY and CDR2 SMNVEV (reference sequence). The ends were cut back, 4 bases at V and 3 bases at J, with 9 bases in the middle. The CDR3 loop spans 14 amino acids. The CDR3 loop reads CASSYRVDTGELFF. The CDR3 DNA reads TGTGCCAGCAGTTACAGGGTCGACACCGGGGAGCTGTTTTTT.

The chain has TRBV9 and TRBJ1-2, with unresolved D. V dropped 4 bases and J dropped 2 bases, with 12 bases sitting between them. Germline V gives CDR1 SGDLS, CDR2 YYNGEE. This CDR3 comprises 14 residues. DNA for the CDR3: TGTGCCAGCAGCCCCACAATCCAGAACTATGGCTACACCTTC. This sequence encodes CASSPTIQNYGYTF.

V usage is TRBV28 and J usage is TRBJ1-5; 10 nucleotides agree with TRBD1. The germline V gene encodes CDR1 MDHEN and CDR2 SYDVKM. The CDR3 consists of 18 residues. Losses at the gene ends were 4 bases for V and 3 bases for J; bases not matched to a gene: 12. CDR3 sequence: CASSSGRWGTGDNQPQHF. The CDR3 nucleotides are TGTGCCAGCAGTTCTGGGCGCTGGGGGACAGGGGACAATCAGCCCCAGCATTTT.

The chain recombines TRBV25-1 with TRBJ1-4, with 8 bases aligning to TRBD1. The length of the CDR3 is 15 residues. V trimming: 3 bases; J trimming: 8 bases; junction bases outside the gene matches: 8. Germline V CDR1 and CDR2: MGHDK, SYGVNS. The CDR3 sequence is CASSDPGGRNEKLFF. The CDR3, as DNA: TGTGCCAGCAGTGACCCAGGGGGCCGTAACGAAAAACTGTTTTTT.